A single sample is the source of the 5 T cell receptor beta chains below, sequenced in a study of glioma-infiltrating T cells. Amplification of TCR alpha and beta CDR3 regions from RNA used iRepertoire nested multiplex PCR. TCRdb analysed the multiplex PCR reads with MiXCR anew, one entry per CDR3 protein. The sample consists of 85,000 to 110,000 distinct CDR3 sequences, 29% of them appearing once. The material sequenced was glioma tissue, nonneoplastic brain tissue, or PBMCs (not recorded which). The receptors originated from a human donor with low-grade glioma or glioblastoma, undergoing nonglioma brain surgery, or in good health (not recorded which).

This sequence joins TRBV5-8 and TRBJ2-3; 7 bases line up with TRBD1. This CDR3 comprises 17 residues. V lost 4 bases, J lost 0 bases, and 11 bases stayed unmatched. In germline, CDR1 is SGHTS, CDR2 YDEGEE. CDR3 bases: TGTGCCAGCAGCCGGTTTAGGGGGCTCACTAGCACAGATACGCAGTATTTT. This translates into CASSRFRGLTSTDTQYF.

The table lists this clonotype with many counts. This sequence may be a read error, since a much larger clone differs from it by one base. DNA for the CDR3: TGTGCCAGCAGTCCATACGGGGCAACAAGTTACACCTTC. It codes for CASSPYGATSYTF. The chain has TRBV27 and TRBJ1-2; a weak D match, TRBD1 (5 bases). CDR3 size: 13 residues. V shed 5 bases and J shed 11 bases, with 18 bases lying between them. The germline gives CDR1 MNHEY, CDR2 SMNVEV (reference sequence).

Ten or more counts support this clonotype. J is TRBJ2-7 and V is TRBV6-6; D tentatively fits TRBD1 or TRBD2 (6 bases each). V lost 2 bases and J lost 3, with 8 bases in between. CDR3 length: 13 amino acids. The V gene's germline CDR1 is MNHNY and CDR2 SVGAGI (reference sequence). Written as DNA, the CDR3 is TGTGCCAGCAGTTACCGGGGGCTCTACGAGCAGTACTTC. This encodes CASSYRGLYEQYF.

As to this clonotype: This may stem from a read error, because a much larger clone lies one nucleotide away. Without the conserved terminal phenylalanine or tryptophan, this CDR3 likely stems from a read error. The chain employs TRBV19 and TRBJ1-5; D uncertain. The CDR3 covers 12 residues. V dropped 3 bases and J dropped 5 bases, with 5 bases sitting between them. CDR1 LNHDA and CDR2 SQIVND come from the germline V gene (reference sequence). CDR3 DNA: TGTGCCAGTAGTATCAGAGATCAGCCCCAGCATCTT. Its translation is CASSIRDQPQHL.

To note about this clonotype: A much larger clone lies one base from this, so it may be a read error. The chain employs TRBV20-1 and TRBJ2-1, with D perhaps TRBD1 or TRBD2 (5 bases each). V was clipped by 2 bases and J by 13 bases, with 27 bases between them. Germline V lookup: CDR1 DFQATT, CDR2 SNEGSKA (reference sequence). The CDR3 has 16 amino acids. The CDR3: CSARLEVGVRTMTQFF. The CDR3 DNA follows: TGCAGTGCTAGATTAGAAGTGGGGGTTCGGACAATGACTCAGTTCTTC.